This TCR beta chain is drawn from a study of cytomegalovirus exposure and HLA in healthy donors. Use of 60 Vbeta and 13 Jbeta primers characterized the PCR. Assay used: immunoSEQ multiplex PCR; TCRdb lists only in-frame clones, some missing. The table has about 130,000 clones, over 70% seen once. Findings and limits, study-wide: Reportedly, a later analysis found an Asian-associated ancestry cluster had fewer N-insertions than the roughly 700-donor mean. Some V segments, TRBV6-2 and TRBV6-3 among them, were indistinguishable and were therefore excluded. Reportedly, cytomegalovirus status was diagnosed with high sensitivity and specificity.

Nominally healthy donors provided the samples, though records likely missed some immune exposures. A note on this clone: Its antigen is unknown.

This CDR3 has 13 amino acids. Per germline, CDR1 SGHAT and CDR2 FQNNGV. The ends lost 0 bases at V and 6 bases at J; junction bases unmatched: 2. The rearrangement links TRBV11-2 to TRBJ2-7; 7 positions agree with TRBD2. The material sequenced was PBMCs. The sequence was collected from a female donor in good health and CMV-seronegative. The CDR3 DNA follows: TGTGCCAGCAGCTTAGATCGGGGGGTCGAGCAGTACTTC. It encodes CASSLDRGVEQYF.